This record covers a single T cell receptor beta chain. This record comes from a study of blood T cell repertoires in COVID-19. The overall study: The cDNA or gDNA used as material had been derived from T cells, B-cell-depleted T cells, or PBMCs.

Authors' analysis steps: How many nucleated cells were present was estimated from reference gene primer amplification. Data came from immunoSEQ multiplex PCR; TCRdb stores just in-frame clones and leaves some out. Clone size and the V and J calls come from that table; the DNA yielded D and trimming. Of 350,000 to 550,000 clones in the sample, around 87% are singletons; the top ten hold about 1.1%. Membership in each cohort depended on participant-reported clinical history. Two negative PCRs, clearance, or symptom resolution were required of recovered Cohort 3 donors. V lost 3 bases, J lost 4 bases, and 8 bases stayed unmatched. CDR3 length: 15 residues. Germline CDR1 and CDR2: KGHSH and LQKENI.

This chain joins TRBV18 and TRBJ1-1; 7 bases fit TRBD1. Material: PBMCs or T cells enriched from blood (not recorded which). This receptor was identified in a man aged 25-45 years who had recovered from COVID-19. CDR3 sequence reads: CASSPDRAKATEAFF. The CDR3 nucleotides read TGTGCCAGCTCACCTGACAGGGCTAAGGCCACTGAAGCTTTCTTT.